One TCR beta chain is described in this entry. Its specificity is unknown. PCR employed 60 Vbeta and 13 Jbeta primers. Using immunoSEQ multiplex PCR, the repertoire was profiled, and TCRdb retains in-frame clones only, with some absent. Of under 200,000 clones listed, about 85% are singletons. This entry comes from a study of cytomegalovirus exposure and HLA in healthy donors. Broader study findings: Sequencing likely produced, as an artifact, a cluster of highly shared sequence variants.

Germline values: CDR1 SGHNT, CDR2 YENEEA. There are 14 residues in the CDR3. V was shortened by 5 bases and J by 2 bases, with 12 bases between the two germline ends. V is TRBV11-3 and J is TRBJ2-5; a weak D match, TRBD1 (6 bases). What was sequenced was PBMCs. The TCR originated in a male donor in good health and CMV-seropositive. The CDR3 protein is CASSQGSNQETQYF. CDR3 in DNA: TGTGCCAGCAGCCAGGGGTCAAATCAAGAGACCCAGTACTTC.